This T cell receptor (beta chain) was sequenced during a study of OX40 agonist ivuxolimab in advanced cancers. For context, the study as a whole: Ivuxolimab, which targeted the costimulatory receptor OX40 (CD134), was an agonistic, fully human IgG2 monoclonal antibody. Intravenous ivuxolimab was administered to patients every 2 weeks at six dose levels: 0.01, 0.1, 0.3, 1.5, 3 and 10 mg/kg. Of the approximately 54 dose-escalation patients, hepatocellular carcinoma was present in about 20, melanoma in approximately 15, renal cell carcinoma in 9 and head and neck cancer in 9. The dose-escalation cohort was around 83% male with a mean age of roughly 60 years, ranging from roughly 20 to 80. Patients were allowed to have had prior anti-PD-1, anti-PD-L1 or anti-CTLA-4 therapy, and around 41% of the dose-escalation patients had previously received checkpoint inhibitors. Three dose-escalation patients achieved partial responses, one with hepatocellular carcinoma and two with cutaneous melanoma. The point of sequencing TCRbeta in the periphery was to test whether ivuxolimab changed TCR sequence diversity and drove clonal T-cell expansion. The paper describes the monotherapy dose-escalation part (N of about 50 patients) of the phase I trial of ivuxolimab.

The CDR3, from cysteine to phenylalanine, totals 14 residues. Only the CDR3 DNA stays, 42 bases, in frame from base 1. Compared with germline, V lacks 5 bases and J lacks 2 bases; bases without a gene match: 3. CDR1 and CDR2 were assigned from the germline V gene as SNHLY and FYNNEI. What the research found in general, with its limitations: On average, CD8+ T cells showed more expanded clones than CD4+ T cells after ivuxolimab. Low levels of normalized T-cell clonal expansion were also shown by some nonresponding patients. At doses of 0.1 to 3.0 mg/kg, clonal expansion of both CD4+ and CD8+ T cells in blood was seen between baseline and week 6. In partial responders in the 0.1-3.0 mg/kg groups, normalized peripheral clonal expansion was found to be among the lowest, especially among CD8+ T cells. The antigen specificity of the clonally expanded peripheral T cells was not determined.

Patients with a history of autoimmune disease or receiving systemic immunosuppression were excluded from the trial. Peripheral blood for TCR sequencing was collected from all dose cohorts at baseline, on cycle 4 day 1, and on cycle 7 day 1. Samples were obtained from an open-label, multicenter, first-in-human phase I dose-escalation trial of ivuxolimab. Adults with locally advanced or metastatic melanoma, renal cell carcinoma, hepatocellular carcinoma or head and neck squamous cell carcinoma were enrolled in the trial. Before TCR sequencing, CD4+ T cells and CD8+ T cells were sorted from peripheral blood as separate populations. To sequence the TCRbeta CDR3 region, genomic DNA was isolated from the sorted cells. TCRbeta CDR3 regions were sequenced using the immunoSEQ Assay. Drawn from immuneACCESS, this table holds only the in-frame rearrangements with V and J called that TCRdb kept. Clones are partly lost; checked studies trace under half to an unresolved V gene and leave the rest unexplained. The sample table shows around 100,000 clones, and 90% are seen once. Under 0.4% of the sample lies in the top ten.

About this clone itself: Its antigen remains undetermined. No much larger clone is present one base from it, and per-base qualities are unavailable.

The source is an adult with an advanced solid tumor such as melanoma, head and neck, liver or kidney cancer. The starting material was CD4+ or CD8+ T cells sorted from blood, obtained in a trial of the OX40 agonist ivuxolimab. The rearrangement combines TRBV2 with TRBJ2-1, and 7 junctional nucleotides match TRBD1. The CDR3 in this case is CASSKGTAYNEQFF. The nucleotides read TGTGCCAGCAGTAAGGGGACAGCCTACAATGAGCAGTTCTTC.